This T cell receptor beta chain appears in the sequencing data of a study of read filtering for tumor transcriptome and immune sequencing. This library used roughly 400 ng RNA and molecular barcoded adaptors spanning alpha/delta and beta/gamma chains. MiXCR, applied by TCRdb to the reads, yields one record per CDR3 protein. The sample has 40,000 to 50,000 distinct CDR3 sequences; around 19% are singletons. This clonotype has at least ten counts. A much larger clone lies one base from this, so it may be a read error. The TCR originated in a donor aged 40 or over with multiple myeloma. The sample taken for sequencing was a population of CD138-negative cells sorted from bone marrow.

The CDR3 sequence is CSGKRNSNEQFF. In DNA form, the CDR3 reads TGCAGCGGTAAACGGAATAGCAATGAGCAGTTCTTC. The V call is TRBV29-1, the J call TRBJ2-1; D gene unclear. V shed 7 bases and J shed 6 bases, with 13 bases lying between them. The germline gives CDR1 SQVTM, CDR2 ANQGSEA. The CDR3 covers 12 residues.